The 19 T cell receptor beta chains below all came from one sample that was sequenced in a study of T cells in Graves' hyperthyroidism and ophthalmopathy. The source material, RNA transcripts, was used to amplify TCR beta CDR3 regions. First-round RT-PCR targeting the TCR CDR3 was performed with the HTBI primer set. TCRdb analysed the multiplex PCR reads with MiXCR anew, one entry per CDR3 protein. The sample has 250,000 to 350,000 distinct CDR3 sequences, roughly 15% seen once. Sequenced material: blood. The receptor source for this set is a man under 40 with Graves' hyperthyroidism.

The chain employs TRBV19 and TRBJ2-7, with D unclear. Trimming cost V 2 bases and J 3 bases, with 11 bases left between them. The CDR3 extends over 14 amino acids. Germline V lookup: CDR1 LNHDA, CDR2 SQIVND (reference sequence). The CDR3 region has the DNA TGTGCCAGTAGTATAATCAGTCTGGACTACGAGCAGTACTTC. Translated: CASSIISLDYEQYF.

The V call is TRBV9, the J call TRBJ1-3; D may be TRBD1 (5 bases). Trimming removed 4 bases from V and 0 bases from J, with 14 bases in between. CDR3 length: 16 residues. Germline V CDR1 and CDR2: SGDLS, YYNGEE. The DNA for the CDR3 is TGTGCCAGCAGCATTCGAGGGGAGGCCTCTGGAAACACCATATATTTT. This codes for CASSIRGEASGNTIYF. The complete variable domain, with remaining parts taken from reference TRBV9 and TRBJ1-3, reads DSGVTQTPKHLITATGQRVTLRCSPRSGDLSVYWYQQSLDQGLQFLIQYYNGEERAKGNILERFSAQQFPDLHSELNLSSLELGDSALYFCASSIRGEASGNTIYFGEGSWLTVV.

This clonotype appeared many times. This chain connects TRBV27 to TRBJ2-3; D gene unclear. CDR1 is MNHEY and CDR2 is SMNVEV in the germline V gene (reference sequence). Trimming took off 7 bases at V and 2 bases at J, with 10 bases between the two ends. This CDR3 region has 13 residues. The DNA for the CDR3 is TGTGCCAGCAAGCAGTTGATCACAGATACGCAGTATTTT. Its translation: CASKQLITDTQYF.

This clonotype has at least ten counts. Written as DNA, the CDR3 is TGTGCCAGCAGCTTTGGTGCCGATTACGAGCAGTACTTC. It specifies CASSFGADYEQYF. The genes are TRBV7-2 and TRBJ2-7; D call uncertain. The CDR3 sequence is 13 residues long. Looked up from germline, CDR1 is SGHTA and CDR2 is FQGNSA. The germline V and J ends were trimmed by 3 bases and 4 bases, with 10 bases remaining between them.

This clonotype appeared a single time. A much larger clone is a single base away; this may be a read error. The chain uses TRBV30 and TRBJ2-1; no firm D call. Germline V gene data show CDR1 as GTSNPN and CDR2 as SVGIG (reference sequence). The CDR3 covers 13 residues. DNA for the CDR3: TGTGCCTGGCGCTGGAACTCCTACAATGATCAGTTCTTC. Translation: CAWRWNSYNDQFF. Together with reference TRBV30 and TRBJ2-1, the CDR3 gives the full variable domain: SQTIHQWPATLVQPVGSPLSLECTVEGTSNPNLYWYRQAAGRGLQLLFYSVGIGQISSEVPQNLSASRPQDRQFILSSKKLLLSDSGFYLCAWRWNSYNDQFFGPGTRLTVL.

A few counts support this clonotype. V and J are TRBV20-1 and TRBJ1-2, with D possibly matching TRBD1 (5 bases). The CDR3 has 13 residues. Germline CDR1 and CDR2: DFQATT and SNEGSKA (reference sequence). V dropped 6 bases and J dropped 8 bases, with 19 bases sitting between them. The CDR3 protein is CSATMRGQGGYTF. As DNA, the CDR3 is TGCAGTGCAACAATGAGGGGCCAGGGAGGCTACACCTTC.

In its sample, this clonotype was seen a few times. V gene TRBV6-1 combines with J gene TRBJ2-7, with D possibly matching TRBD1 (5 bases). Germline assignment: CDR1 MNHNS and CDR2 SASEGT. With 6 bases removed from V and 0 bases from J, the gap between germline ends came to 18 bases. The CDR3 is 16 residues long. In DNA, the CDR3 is TGTGCCAGCAGCAACTTCAGGGCAAGACTCTCCTACGAGCAGTACTTC. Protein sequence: CASSNFRARLSYEQYF.

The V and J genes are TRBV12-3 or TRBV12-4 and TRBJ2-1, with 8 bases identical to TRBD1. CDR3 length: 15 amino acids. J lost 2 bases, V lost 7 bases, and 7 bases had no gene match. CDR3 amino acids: CASILDRGPYNEQFF. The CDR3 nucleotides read TGTGCCAGCATCCTCGACAGGGGACCCTACAATGAGCAGTTCTTC.

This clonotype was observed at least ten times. CDR3 nucleotides: TGTGCCAGCAGTGGGACAGGGGAGAATCAGCCCCAGCATTTT. This encodes CASSGTGENQPQHF. The chain couples TRBV2 to TRBJ1-5; 9 bases are a match to TRBD1. Germline lookup yields CDR1 SNHLY and CDR2 FYNNEI. V lost 4 bases to trimming and J lost 4 bases; unmatched junction nucleotides: 2. The CDR3 runs 14 residues.

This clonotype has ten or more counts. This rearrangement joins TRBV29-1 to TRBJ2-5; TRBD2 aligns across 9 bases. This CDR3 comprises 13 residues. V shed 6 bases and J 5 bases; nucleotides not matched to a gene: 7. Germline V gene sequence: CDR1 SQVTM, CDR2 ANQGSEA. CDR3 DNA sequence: TGCAGCGTAGATGAAGCGGGGGGTGAGACCCAGTACTTC. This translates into CSVDEAGGETQYF.

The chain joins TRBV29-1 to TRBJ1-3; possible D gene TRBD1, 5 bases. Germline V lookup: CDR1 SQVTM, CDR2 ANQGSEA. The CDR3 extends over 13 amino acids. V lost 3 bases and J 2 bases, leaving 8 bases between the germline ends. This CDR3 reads CSVDQGTGNTIYF. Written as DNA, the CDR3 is TGCAGCGTTGATCAGGGCACTGGAAACACCATATATTTT.

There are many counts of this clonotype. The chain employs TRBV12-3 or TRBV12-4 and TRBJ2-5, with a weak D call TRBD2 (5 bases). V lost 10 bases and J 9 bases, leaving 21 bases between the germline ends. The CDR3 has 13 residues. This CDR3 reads CATSTTPIGAQYF. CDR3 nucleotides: TGTGCCACTTCGACTACCCCCATTGGGGCCCAGTACTTC.

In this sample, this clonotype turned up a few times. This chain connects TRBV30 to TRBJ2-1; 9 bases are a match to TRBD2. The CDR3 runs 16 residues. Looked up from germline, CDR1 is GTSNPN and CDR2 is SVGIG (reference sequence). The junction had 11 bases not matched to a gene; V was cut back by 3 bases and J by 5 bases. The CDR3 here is CAWSAPGTSPHNEQFF. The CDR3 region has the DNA TGTGCCTGGAGCGCGCCCGGGACTAGCCCACACAATGAGCAGTTCTTC.

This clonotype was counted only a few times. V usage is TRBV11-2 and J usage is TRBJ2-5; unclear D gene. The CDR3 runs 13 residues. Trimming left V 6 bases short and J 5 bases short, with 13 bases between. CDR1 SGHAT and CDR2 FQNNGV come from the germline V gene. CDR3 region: CASRHLRRETQYF. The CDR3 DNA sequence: TGTGCCAGCAGACACCTCCGTCGTGAGACCCAGTACTTC.

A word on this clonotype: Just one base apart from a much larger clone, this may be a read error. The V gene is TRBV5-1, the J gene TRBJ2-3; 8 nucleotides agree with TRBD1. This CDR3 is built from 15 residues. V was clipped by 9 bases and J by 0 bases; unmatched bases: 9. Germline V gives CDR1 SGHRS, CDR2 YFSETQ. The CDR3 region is CANIEGQGSTDTQYF. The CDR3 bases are TGCGCCAACATCGAAGGACAGGGAAGCACAGATACGCAGTATTTT.

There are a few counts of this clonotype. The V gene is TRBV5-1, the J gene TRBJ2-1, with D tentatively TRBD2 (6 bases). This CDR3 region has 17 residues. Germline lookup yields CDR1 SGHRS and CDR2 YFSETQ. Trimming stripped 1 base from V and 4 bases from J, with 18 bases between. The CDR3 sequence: CASSLTAGTGGYNEQFF. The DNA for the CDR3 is TGCGCCAGCAGCTTGACGGCTGGGACCGGAGGGTACAATGAGCAGTTCTTC. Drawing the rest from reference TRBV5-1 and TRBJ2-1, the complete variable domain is KAGVTQTPRYLIKTRGQQVTLSCSPISGHRSVSWYQQTPGQGLQFLFEYFSETQRNKGNFPGRFSGRQFSNSRSEMNVSTLELGDSALYLCASSLTAGTGGYNEQFFGPGTRLTVL.

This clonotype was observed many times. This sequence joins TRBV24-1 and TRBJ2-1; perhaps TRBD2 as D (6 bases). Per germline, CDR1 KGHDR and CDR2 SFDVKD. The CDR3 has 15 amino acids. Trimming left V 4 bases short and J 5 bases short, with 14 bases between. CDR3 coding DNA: TGTGCCACCAGTGACCCGATGAGCGGGCACAATGAGCAGTTCTTC. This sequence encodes CATSDPMSGHNEQFF.

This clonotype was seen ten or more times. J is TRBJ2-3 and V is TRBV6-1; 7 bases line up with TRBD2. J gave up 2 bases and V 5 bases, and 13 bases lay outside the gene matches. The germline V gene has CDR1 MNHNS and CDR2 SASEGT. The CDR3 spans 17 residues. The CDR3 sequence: CASSPAGAGDNTDTQYF. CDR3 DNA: TGTGCCAGCAGTCCAGCCGGGGCGGGGGATAACACAGATACGCAGTATTTT.

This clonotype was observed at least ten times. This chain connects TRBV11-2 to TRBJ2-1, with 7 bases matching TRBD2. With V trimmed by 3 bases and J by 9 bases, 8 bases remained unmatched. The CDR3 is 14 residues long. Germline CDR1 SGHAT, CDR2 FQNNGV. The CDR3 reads CASSFWREKSEQFF. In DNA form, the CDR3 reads TGTGCCAGCAGCTTCTGGCGGGAGAAGAGTGAGCAGTTCTTC.